One and the same sample provided the 8 T cell receptor beta chains below, sequenced in a study of T cells in Graves' hyperthyroidism and ophthalmopathy. Amplification targeted TCR beta CDR3 regions from RNA transcripts. First-round RT-PCR targeting the TCR CDR3 was performed with the HTBI primer set. From the multiplex PCR reads, TCRdb called clonotypes with MiXCR, one entry per CDR3 protein. The repertoire has 550,000 to 800,000 distinct CDR3 sequences, 15% to 20% of them found once; the top ten carry about 16%. Sample: blood. Receptor source: a man aged 45-60 years with Graves' hyperthyroidism.

Ten or more counts support this clonotype. V usage is TRBV6-5 and J usage is TRBJ1-6; no firm D call. Germline V CDR1 and CDR2: MNHEY, SVGAGI. V was clipped by 0 bases and J by 6 bases, with 15 bases between them. The CDR3 loop spans 17 amino acids. DNA of the CDR3: TGTGCCAGCAGTTACTCGCGGTATGGCCGGGGTAATTCACCCCTCCACTTT. This encodes CASSYSRYGRGNSPLHF.

Concerning this clonotype: Here the CDR3 omits its conserved ending phenylalanine or tryptophan, so a read error is the likely source. The limits of the CDR3 on the DNA are not certain, so only TCRdb's listed CDR3 is given. The chain carries TRBV18 and TRBJ1-1. Germline V gene lookup returns CDR1 KGHSH and CDR2 LQKENI. The CDR3 region is 15 residues in length, termini included. Here the CDR3 reads CASSEQRKESTEGFV.

In this sample, this clonotype turned up many times. V usage is TRBV10-3 and J usage is TRBJ2-7, with 15 bases lining up with TRBD2. The CDR3 is 14 amino acids. CDR1 and CDR2 from the germline V gene are ENHRY and SYGVKD. V was clipped by 10 bases and J by 5 bases; unmatched bases: 6. The CDR3 coding sequence is TGTGCCACCGCGGGACTAGCGGGAGGAAACGAGCAGTACTTC. It is translated as CATAGLAGGNEQYF.

This clonotype was detected a few times. The CDR3 DNA follows: TGTGCCAGCAGCGTCGGGACAGAGACCGGGGAGCTGTTTTTT. This gives the protein CASSVGTETGELFF. The V and J genes are TRBV9 and TRBJ2-2; TRBD1 matches 7 bases. CDR1 and CDR2 (germline): SGDLS, YYNGEE. J was trimmed by 5 bases and V by 2 bases; bases with no gene match: 3. The CDR3 is made up of 14 amino acids.

The chain uses TRBV7-2 and TRBJ2-1, with D maybe TRBD1 (8 bases). Germline V gives CDR1 SGHTA, CDR2 FQGNSA. The CDR3 length is 17 residues. Trimming took 8 bases from V and 5 from J, leaving 25 bases between them. Here the CDR3 reads CASLPRTGRGPNNEQFF. The CDR3 DNA sequence: TGTGCCAGCTTACCGAGGACAGGGAGGGGACCTAACAATGAGCAGTTCTTC.

The chain uses TRBV7-2 and TRBJ1-6, with D tentatively TRBD1 (5 bases). The CDR3 spans 15 residues. CDR1 is SGHTA, CDR2 FQGNSA, per germline. V was shortened by 2 bases and J by 6 bases, with 11 bases between the two germline ends. CDR3 nucleotide sequence: TGTGCCAGCAGCTTAACGGGGCAGAGTAATTCACCCCTCCACTTT. Translation: CASSLTGQSNSPLHF.

This chain connects TRBV7-9 to TRBJ2-1; 7 bases are a match to TRBD2. Unmatched junction bases numbered 11, after V lost 5 bases and J lost 10 bases. In germline, CDR1 is SEHNR, CDR2 FQNEAQ (reference sequence). This CDR3 has 14 amino acids. The CDR3 nucleotides are TGTGCCAGCAGCGCAACTAGCGAGGCCAAGGAGCAGTTCTTC. It encodes CASSATSEAKEQFF.

This clonotype has just a few counts. This chain uses TRBV29-1 with TRBJ2-3; D remains unclear. Trimming stripped 4 bases from V and 0 bases from J, with 8 bases between. CDR1 is SQVTM and CDR2 is ANQGSEA in the germline V gene. This CDR3 has 13 amino acids. CDR3 residues: CSVGVLSTDTQYF. CDR3 sequence (DNA): TGCAGCGTTGGGGTACTTAGCACAGATACGCAGTATTTT.